These 2 T cell receptor beta chains share one sample of origin, sequenced in a study of spatial heterogeneity in lung cancer. As to time point: blood taken at disease recurrence. Sequencing of whole RNA from tumor, nontumor lung or frozen PBMC involved no sorting. TCRdb re-derived calls from the 5' RACE reads in MiXCR, one entry per CDR3 protein. In the table there are around 10,000 distinct CDR3 sequences, 3.9% of which are singletons. The specimen was PBMCs, collected at recurrence. All receptors derive from a female donor with early-stage non-small cell lung cancer.

This clonotype showed up many times. Because the library targeted alpha chains, this beta chain is an off-target read whose size means little. The chain joins TRBV20-1 to TRBJ2-1; D might be TRBD2 (6 bases). The CDR3 is 14 amino acids. Germline-derived CDR1 and CDR2 are DFQATT and SNEGSKA (reference sequence). V lost 5 bases and J lost 10, with 21 bases in between. The CDR3, as DNA: TGCAGTGCTGAGAGGGAAGCGGGTCCCGAGGAGCAGTTCTTC. This encodes CSAEREAGPEEQFF.

This clonotype was seen at least ten times. This beta chain is an unintended read in a library built for alpha chains; its size means little. V usage is TRBV9 and J usage is TRBJ2-5; D not resolved. Trimming removed 3 bases from V and 4 bases from J, with 16 bases in between. CDR3 length equals 15 residues. Germline V lookup: CDR1 SGDLS, CDR2 YYNGEE. CDR3 loop: CASSAITTSRETQYF. In DNA form, the CDR3 reads TGTGCCAGCAGCGCCATTACTACCTCTAGAGAGACCCAGTACTTC.